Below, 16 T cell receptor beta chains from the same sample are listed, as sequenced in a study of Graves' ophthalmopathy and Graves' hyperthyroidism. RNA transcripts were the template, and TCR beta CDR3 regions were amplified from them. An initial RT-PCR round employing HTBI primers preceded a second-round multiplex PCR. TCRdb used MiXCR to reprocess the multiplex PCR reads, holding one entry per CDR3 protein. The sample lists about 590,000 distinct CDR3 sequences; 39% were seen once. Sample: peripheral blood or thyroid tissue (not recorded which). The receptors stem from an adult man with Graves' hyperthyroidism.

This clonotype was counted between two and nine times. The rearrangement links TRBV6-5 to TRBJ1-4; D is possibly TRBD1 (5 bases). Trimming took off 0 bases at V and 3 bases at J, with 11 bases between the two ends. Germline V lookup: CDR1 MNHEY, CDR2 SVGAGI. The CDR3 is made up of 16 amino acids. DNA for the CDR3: TGTGCCAGCAGTTACTCCAGGGATCTTCCTAATGAAAAACTGTTTTTT. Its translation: CASSYSRDLPNEKLFF.

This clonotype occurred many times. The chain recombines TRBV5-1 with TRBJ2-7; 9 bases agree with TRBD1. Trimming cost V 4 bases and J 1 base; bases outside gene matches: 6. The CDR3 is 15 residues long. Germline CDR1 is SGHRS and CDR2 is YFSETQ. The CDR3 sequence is CASSRWTGESYEQYF. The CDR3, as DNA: TGCGCCAGCAGCAGGTGGACAGGGGAGTCCTACGAGCAGTACTTC.

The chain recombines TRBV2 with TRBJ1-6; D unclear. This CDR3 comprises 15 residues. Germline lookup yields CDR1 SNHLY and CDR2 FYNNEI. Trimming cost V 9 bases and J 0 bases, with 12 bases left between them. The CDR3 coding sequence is TGTGCCAGTTCCCCAGCGCCCTCCTATAATTCACCCCTCCACTTT. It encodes CASSPAPSYNSPLHF.

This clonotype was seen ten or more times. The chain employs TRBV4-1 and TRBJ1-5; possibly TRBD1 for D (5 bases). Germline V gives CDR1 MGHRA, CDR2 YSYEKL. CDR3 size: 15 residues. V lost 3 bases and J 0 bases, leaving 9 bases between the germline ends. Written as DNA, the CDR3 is TGCGCCAGCAGCCACCAGGACACTAGCAATCAGCCCCAGCATTTT. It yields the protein CASSHQDTSNQPQHF.

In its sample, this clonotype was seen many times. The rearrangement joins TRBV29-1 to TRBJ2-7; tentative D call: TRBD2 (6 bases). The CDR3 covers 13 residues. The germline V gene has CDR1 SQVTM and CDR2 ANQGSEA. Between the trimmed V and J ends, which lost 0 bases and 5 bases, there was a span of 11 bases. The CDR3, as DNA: TGCAGCGTTGAAGATAGTTCGGGAGACGAGCAGTACTTC. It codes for CSVEDSSGDEQYF.

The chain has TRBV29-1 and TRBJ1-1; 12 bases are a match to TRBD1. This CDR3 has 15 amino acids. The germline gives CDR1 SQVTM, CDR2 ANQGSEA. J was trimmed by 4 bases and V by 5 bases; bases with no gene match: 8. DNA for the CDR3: TGCAGCGTTCCGGGACAGGGGGCGTTGGGCACTGAAGCTTTCTTT. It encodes CSVPGQGALGTEAFF.

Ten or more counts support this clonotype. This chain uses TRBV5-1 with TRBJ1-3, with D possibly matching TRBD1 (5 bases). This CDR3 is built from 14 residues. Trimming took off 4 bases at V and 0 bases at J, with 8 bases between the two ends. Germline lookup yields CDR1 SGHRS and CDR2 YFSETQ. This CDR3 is CASSSGTSGNTIYF. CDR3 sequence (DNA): TGCGCCAGCAGCAGCGGGACCTCTGGAAACACCATATATTTT.

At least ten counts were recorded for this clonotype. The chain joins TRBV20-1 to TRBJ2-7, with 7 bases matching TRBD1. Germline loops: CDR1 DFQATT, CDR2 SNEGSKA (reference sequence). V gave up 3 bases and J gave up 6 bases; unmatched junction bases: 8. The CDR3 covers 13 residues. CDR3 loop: CSARTGFGLEQYF. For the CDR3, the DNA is TGCAGTGCTAGGACAGGGTTTGGTCTCGAGCAGTACTTC.

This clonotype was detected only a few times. CDR3 residues: CASSGPRDRGFAGELFF. The CDR3 DNA sequence: TGTGCCAGCAGTGGTCCCAGGGACAGGGGTTTTGCCGGGGAGCTGTTTTTT. This chain links TRBV2 with TRBJ2-2; 10 positions match TRBD1. Germline V CDR1 and CDR2: SNHLY, FYNNEI. Trimming removed 4 bases from V and 6 bases from J; junction bases left unmatched: 11. This CDR3 has 17 amino acids.

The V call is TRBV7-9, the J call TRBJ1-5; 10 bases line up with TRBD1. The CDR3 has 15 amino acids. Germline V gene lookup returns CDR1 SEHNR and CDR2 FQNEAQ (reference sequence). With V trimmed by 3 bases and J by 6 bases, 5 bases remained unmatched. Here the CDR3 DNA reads TGTGCCAGCAGCTTCCGGGACAGGGGATGTCAGCCCCAGCATTTT. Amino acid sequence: CASSFRDRGCQPQHF.

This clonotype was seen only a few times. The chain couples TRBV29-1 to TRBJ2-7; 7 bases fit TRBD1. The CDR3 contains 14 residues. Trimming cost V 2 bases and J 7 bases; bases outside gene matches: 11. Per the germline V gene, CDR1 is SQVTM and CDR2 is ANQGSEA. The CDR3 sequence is CSVESGGPYNEQYF. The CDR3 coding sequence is TGCAGCGTTGAATCAGGGGGTCCCTACAATGAGCAGTACTTC.

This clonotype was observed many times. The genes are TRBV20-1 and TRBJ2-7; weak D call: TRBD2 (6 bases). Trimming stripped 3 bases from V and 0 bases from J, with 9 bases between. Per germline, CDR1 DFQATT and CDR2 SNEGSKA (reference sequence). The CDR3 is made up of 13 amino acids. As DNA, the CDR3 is TGCAGTGCTAGCGGGGGAGACTCCTACGAGCAGTACTTC. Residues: CSASGGDSYEQYF.

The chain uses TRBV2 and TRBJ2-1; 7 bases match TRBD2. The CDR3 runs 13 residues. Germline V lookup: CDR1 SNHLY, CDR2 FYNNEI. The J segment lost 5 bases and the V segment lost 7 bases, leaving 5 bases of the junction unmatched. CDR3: CASKRGVNNEQFF. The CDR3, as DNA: TGTGCCAGCAAACGGGGGGTTAACAATGAGCAGTTCTTC.

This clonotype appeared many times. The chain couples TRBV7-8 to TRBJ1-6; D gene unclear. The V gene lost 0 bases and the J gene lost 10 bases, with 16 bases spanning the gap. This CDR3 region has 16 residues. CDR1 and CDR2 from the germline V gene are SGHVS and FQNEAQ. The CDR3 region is CASSLASGGRGSPLHF. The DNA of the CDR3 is TGTGCCAGCAGCTTAGCGAGCGGTGGCCGTGGGTCACCCCTCCACTTT.

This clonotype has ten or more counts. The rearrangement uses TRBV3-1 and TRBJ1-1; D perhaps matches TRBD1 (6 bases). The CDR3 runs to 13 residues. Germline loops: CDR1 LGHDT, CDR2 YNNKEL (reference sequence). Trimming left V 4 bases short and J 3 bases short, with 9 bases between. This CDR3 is CASSPHRDTEAFF. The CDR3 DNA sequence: TGTGCCAGCAGCCCCCACAGGGACACTGAAGCTTTCTTT. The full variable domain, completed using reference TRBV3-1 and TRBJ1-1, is DTAVSQTPKYLVTQMGNDKSIKCEQNLGHDTMYWYKQDSKKFLKIMFSYNNKELIINETVPNRFSPKSPDKAHLNLHINSLELGDSAVYFCASSPHRDTEAFFGQGTRLTVV.

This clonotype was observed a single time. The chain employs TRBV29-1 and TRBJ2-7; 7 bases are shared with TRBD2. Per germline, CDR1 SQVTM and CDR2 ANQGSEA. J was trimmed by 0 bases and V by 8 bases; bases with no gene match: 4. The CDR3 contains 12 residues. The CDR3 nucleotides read TGCAGCTTAGGGGAGGGCTCCTACGAGCAGTACTTC. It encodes CSLGEGSYEQYF.